This T cell receptor (beta chain) was sequenced for a study of glioma-infiltrating T cells. About the research overall: Samples included WHO grade II oligodendrogliomas or astrocytomas and initial-diagnosis grade IV glioblastomas. Notes on the study in general: CDR3 overlap between tissue and blood was very small. Tissue-blood divergence was below expectation in non-neoplastic patients, above in gliomas.

This clonotype turned up a few times. Its antigen remains unknown. TCR alpha and beta CDR3 regions were amplified from RNA using iRepertoire nested multiplex PCR. MiXCR, run by TCRdb on the multiplex PCR reads, gives a single entry per CDR3 protein. The repertoire has a few hundred thousand distinct CDR3 sequences, about 40% of them found once; the top ten carry 12%. Sequenced: glioma tissue, nonneoplastic brain tissue, or PBMCs (not recorded which). This receptor was identified in a human donor with low-grade glioma or glioblastoma, undergoing nonglioma brain surgery, or in good health (not recorded which).

The CDR3 here is CASSLWQGENYGYTF. The CDR3 bases are TGTGCCAGCAGCTTATGGCAGGGTGAAAACTATGGCTACACCTTC. The chain carries TRBV7-6 and TRBJ1-2, with a weak D call TRBD1 (5 bases). Trimming took off 2 bases at V and 2 bases at J, with 12 bases between the two ends. Germline V lookup: CDR1 SGHVS, CDR2 FNYEAQ. This CDR3 contains 15 residues.